This passage covers 15 T cell receptor beta chains from one sample sequenced in a study of regulatory T cells in long-lasting Graves disease (dated by TCRdb to the early 2020s). The library was prepared using multiplex PCR. The run used an Illumina HiSeq 4000. CDR3 regions were amplified by Arm-PCR with iRepertoire HTBI primers to construct TCR beta libraries. The public reads were reprocessed in TCRdb via fastp at Q25 and MiXCR, keeping in-frame beta chains. Rows with one shared CDR3 protein collapse into an entry with the most common genes and DNA. Within this sample are hundreds of thousands of distinct CDR3 sequences, with roughly 15% of them counted one time only. Clones ranked in the top ten supply roughly 20% of the sample. The time point label on this specimen signifies: newly diagnosed GD, antithyroid drugs for less than 3 months. RNA was extracted from PBMCs in TRIzol for both TCR sequencing and RNA sequencing.

The sequencing here drew on peripheral blood mononuclear cells (PBMCs), taken at new diagnosis, from a patient treated with antithyroid drugs. These receptors were obtained from a female donor with Graves disease.

This clonotype was seen repeatedly, ten times or more. The chain links TRBV6-2 or TRBV6-3 to TRBJ2-3; 10 positions match TRBD1. The germline V gene encodes CDR1 MNHEY and CDR2 SVGEGT. CDR3 length: 15 amino acids. With 6 bases clipped from V and 4 bases from J, the junction kept 7 bases outside the gene matches. The CDR3 DNA sequence: TGTGCCAGCAGACCCGGGACAGGGGACTCAGATACGCAGTATTTT. This translates into CASRPGTGDSDTQYF.

This clonotype was counted at least ten times. The chain joins TRBV7-9 to TRBJ2-4; a possible D gene is TRBD2 (7 bases). CDR1 SEHNR and CDR2 FQNEAQ come from the germline V gene (reference sequence). This CDR3 contains 15 residues. V was pared by 0 bases and J by 8 bases, with 14 bases between. The CDR3: CASSLAGGGADIQYF. CDR3 nucleotide sequence: TGTGCCAGCAGCTTAGCGGGAGGGGGAGCGGACATTCAGTACTTC.

Worth noting for this clonotype: This is likely a read error, given that the CDR3 carries no conserved phenylalanine or tryptophan at its end. The chain combines TRBV10-3 with TRBJ1-4; no clear D gene. The germline V and J ends were trimmed by 2 bases and 6 bases, with 7 bases remaining between them. CDR3 size: 13 residues. Germline V lookup: CDR1 ENHRY, CDR2 SYGVKD. Here the CDR3 reads CAISEDSHEKLFL. Written as DNA, the CDR3 is TGTGCCATCAGTGAGGATTCACATGAAAAACTGTTTCTT.

There are many counts of this clonotype. V gene TRBV29-1 combines with J gene TRBJ2-1, with 8 bases matching TRBD2. This CDR3 is 16 amino acids long. After removal of 0 bases from V and 3 bases from J, the junction contained 7 bases not matched to a gene. CDR1 and CDR2 (germline): SQVTM, ANQGSEA. The CDR3 region is CSVEDQPAGVYNEQFF. In nucleotides, the CDR3 is TGCAGCGTTGAAGATCAGCCAGCGGGAGTCTACAATGAGCAGTTCTTC.

This clonotype was detected many times. The chain uses TRBV4-1 and TRBJ2-1, with 11 bases fitting TRBD2. V dropped 4 bases and J dropped 10; count of bases not matched to a gene: 6. CDR3 length equals 14 residues. The germline V gene has CDR1 MGHRA and CDR2 YSYEKL. In nucleotides, the CDR3 is TGCGCCAGCAGCCTTACTAGCGGGGGTGCCGAGCAGTTCTTC. Its protein product is CASSLTSGGAEQFF.

V is TRBV28 and J is TRBJ1-1; D unclear. Trimming left V 3 bases short and J 2 bases short, with 19 bases between. Germline CDR1 is MDHEN and CDR2 is SYDVKM. The CDR3 contains 17 residues. DNA of the CDR3: TGTGCCAGCAGTTTGCTCTTTCTTTCGGACGGTAACACTGAAGCTTTCTTT. Protein sequence: CASSLLFLSDGNTEAFF.

This clonotype was seen ten or more times. This rearrangement joins TRBV28 to TRBJ1-5; 8 bases align to TRBD1. The CDR3 length is 15 residues. From germline, CDR1 is MDHEN and CDR2 SYDVKM. Trimming at V came to 5 bases and at J to 1 base, leaving 4 bases not matched to a gene. CDR3 nucleotides: TGTGCCAGCAGTATACAGGGGGGGAGCAATCAGCCCCAGCATTTT. The encoded protein is CASSIQGGSNQPQHF.

In this sample, this clonotype turned up many times. The rearrangement uses TRBV29-1 and TRBJ2-7; D is perhaps TRBD1 (6 bases). Germline V gene data show CDR1 as SQVTM and CDR2 as ANQGSEA. The CDR3 consists of 12 residues. V was shortened by 3 bases and J by 9 bases, with 15 bases between the two germline ends. The chain's CDR3 is CSVDRGMFGQYF. The CDR3 coding sequence is TGCAGCGTTGACAGGGGAATGTTCGGGCAGTACTTC.

This clonotype came up a few times. The chain recombines TRBV7-6 with TRBJ2-6; D perhaps matches TRBD1 (5 bases). Trimming removed 3 bases from V and 0 bases from J, with 12 bases in between. Germline V gives CDR1 SGHVS, CDR2 FNYEAQ. The CDR3 contains 17 residues. The CDR3 loop reads CASSFSQGISGANVLTF. CDR3 nucleotides: TGTGCCAGCAGCTTCTCGCAGGGAATCTCTGGGGCCAACGTCCTGACTTTC.

The rearrangement uses TRBV6-2 or TRBV6-3 and TRBJ2-1; no firm D call. The CDR3 covers 14 residues. The germline gives CDR1 MNHEY, CDR2 SVGEGT. The V gene lost 2 bases and the J gene lost 7 bases, with 12 bases spanning the gap. CDR3 in DNA: TGTGCCAGCAGTTACCCGGACCTCGGAAATGAGCAGTTCTTC. It translates to CASSYPDLGNEQFF.

This clonotype was seen repeatedly, ten times or more. The chain is built from TRBV7-2 and TRBJ1-2; D is uncertain. Germline-derived CDR1 and CDR2 are SGHTA and FQGNSA. The length of the CDR3 is 13 residues. V shed 5 bases and J shed 8 bases, with 15 bases lying between them. The CDR3 sequence is CASSRGRGTGYTF. The CDR3 region has the DNA TGTGCCAGCAGCCGTGGGCGGGGTACGGGCTACACCTTC.

This clonotype was observed at least ten times. The J gene is TRBJ1-1, the V gene TRBV4-3; D may be TRBD1 (5 bases). V lost 1 base and J lost 3, with 15 bases in between. This CDR3 comprises 16 residues. Germline CDR1 is LGHNA and CDR2 is YSLEER. This CDR3 reads CASSQGLTATDTEAFF. The CDR3 region has the DNA TGCGCCAGCAGCCAAGGCCTGACAGCTACTGACACTGAAGCTTTCTTT.

The chain has TRBV29-1 and TRBJ1-2; weak D call: TRBD1 (5 bases). Germline CDR1 is SQVTM and CDR2 is ANQGSEA. V dropped 6 bases and J dropped 8 bases, with 10 bases sitting between them. The CDR3 totals 10 residues. CDR3 loop: CSVRVYGYTF. CDR3 DNA sequence: TGCAGCGTCAGGGTTTACGGCTACACCTTC.

This clonotype has ten or more counts. This chain links TRBV3-1 with TRBJ1-1; 7 bases line up with TRBD1. The germline V gene has CDR1 LGHDT and CDR2 YNNKEL (reference sequence). CDR3 length: 16 residues. V lost 3 bases and J lost 1; bases outside the gene matches: 8. CDR3 protein: CASSHGQVFGNTEAFF. The CDR3 DNA reads TGTGCCAGCAGCCATGGACAGGTTTTTGGGAACACTGAAGCTTTCTTT. The complete variable domain, with remaining parts taken from reference TRBV3-1 and TRBJ1-1, reads DTAVSQTPKYLVTQMGNDKSIKCEQNLGHDTMYWYKQDSKKFLKIMFSYNNKELIINETVPNRFSPKSPDKAHLNLHINSLELGDSAVYFCASSHGQVFGNTEAFFGQGTRLTVV.

The rearrangement links TRBV12-3 or TRBV12-4 to TRBJ2-1; 11 nucleotides agree with TRBD1. The J segment lost 0 bases and the V segment lost 10 bases, leaving 14 bases of the junction unmatched. The CDR3 extends over 18 amino acids. The CDR3: CATGTGGKAASSYNEQFF. CDR3 nucleotide sequence: TGTGCCACCGGGACAGGGGGTAAGGCGGCCAGCTCCTACAATGAGCAGTTCTTC.